A selection of T cell receptor beta chains follows, all from one sample in a study of T cell changes during pregnancy in multiple sclerosis. The repertoire was sequenced with immunoSEQ multiplex PCR; TCRdb's copy has only in-frame clones and lacks some. The profile covers over 60,000 clones, with about 93% appearing a single time and under 1.3% taken by the ten largest. The material was peripheral blood, obtained in the first trimester of pregnancy. The receptors stem from a female donor with multiple sclerosis, enrolled in a pregnancy study. The CDR3 runs from the conserved cysteine through the conserved F or W. A D gene is named only where the DNA matches it firmly. Size tells how often a clone was seen (once, few, many) or the class of an expanded clone, and some rows leave it out.

j_call clone_size v_call d_call cdr3_aa cdr3_nt
TRBJ1-2 few TRBV19 TRBD1 CASSMTDRGIYGYTF TGTGCCAGTAGTATGACAGACAGGGGAATCTATGGCTACACCTTC
TRBJ2-7 . TRBV7-2 TRBD1 CASGDRRLPYEQYF TGTGCCAGCGGGGACAGGAGACTCCCCTACGAGCAGTACTTC
TRBJ1-2 . TRBV29-1 . CSVEDFSNYGYTF TGCAGCGTTGAGGACTTTTCTAACTATGGCTACACCTTC
TRBJ1-5 . TRBV6-5 . CASSSSYSNQPQHF TGTGCCAGCAGCTCCTCCTATAGCAATCAGCCCCAGCATTTT
TRBJ2-3 once TRBV5-5 . CASSWGGSDTQYF TGTGCCAGCAGCTGGGGGGGCTCAGATACGCAGTATTTT
TRBJ2-7 . TRBV12-5 TRBD1 CASGLVVTGGSYEQYF TGTGCTAGTGGTTTGGTAGTAACAGGGGGATCTTACGAGCAGTACTTC
TRBJ1-6 . TRBV27 . CASSSAGRNNSPLHF TGTGCCAGCAGCTCCGCGGGGAGAAATAATTCACCCCTCCACTTT
TRBJ2-2 . TRBV7-9 TRBD1 CASSLIRTGNTGELFF TGTGCCAGCAGCTTAATCAGGACAGGGAACACCGGGGAGCTGTTTTTT
TRBJ2-3 . TRBV5-1 TRBD2 CASSKTSSDTQYF TGCGCCAGCAGCAAGACTAGCAGCGATACGCAGTATTTT
TRBJ2-2 . TRBV6-1 . CASRRENTGELFF TGTGCCAGCAGGCGGGAGAACACCGGGGAGCTGTTTTTT
TRBJ2-1 . TRBV5-5 TRBD2 CASSPGTSIYEQFF TGTGCCAGCAGCCCCGGGACTAGCATATATGAGCAGTTCTTC
TRBJ2-7 . TRBV11-2 TRBD1 CASSLSGVLRDRGYEQYF TGTGCCAGCAGCTTAAGTGGGGTCCTCCGGGACAGGGGCTACGAGCAGTACTTC
TRBJ1-3 once TRBV5-1 TRBD1 CASSHQGASGNTIYF TGCGCCAGCAGCCATCAGGGGGCTAGTGGAAACACCATATATTTT
TRBJ2-1 . TRBV29-1 TRBD2 CSVGPLLAGVYNEQFF TGCAGCGTTGGGCCACTACTAGCGGGAGTCTACAATGAGCAGTTCTTC
TRBJ1-2 . TRBV27 . CASSRGPPYGYTF TGTGCCAGCAGTCGAGGGCCGCCGTATGGCTACACCTTC
TRBJ1-1 . TRBV7-2 . CASSLLRVSTEAFF TGTGCCAGCAGTTTGCTCAGGGTGAGCACTGAAGCTTTCTTT
TRBJ1-4 . TRBV2 . CASSEVVAGEKLFF TGTGCCAGCAGTGAAGTCGTGGCGGGAGAAAAACTGTTTTTT
TRBJ2-7 . TRBV9 . CASSVAMGGGYNEQYF TGTGCCAGCAGCGTAGCTATGGGCGGAGGTTACAACGAGCAGTACTTC
TRBJ2-2 . TRBV10-1 . CASSDRDTGELFF TGCGCCAGCAGTGACAGGGACACCGGGGAGCTGTTTTTT
TRBJ1-1 . TRBV18 . CASSPQGSNTEAFF TGTGCCAGCTCACCTCAGGGGTCGAACACTGAAGCTTTCTTT
TRBJ2-1 . TRBV28 TRBD2 CASSLGTSGVYNEQFF TGTGCCAGCAGTCTCGGAACCAGCGGGGTATACAATGAGCAGTTCTTC
TRBJ2-7 . TRBV10-3 . CAILNPGYEQYF TGTGCCATCCTCAACCCAGGCTACGAGCAGTACTTC
TRBJ2-1 . TRBV6-1 TRBD2 CASRAGVYNEQFF TGTGCCAGCAGAGCGGGGGTTTACAATGAGCAGTTCTTC
TRBJ2-5 . TRBV27 TRBD2 CASSSAGVQETQYF TGTGCCAGCAGTTCAGCGGGAGTGCAAGAGACCCAGTACTTC
TRBJ1-1 . TRBV5-1 TRBD1 CASSSQGGGTEAFF TGCGCCAGCAGCTCACAGGGGGGAGGGACTGAAGCTTTCTTT
TRBJ2-2 . TRBV5-1 . CASSLGGQLNTGELFF TGCGCCAGCAGCTTGGGTGGGCAGCTGAACACCGGGGAGCTGTTTTTT
TRBJ2-7 . TRBV27 TRBD1 CASNPTGNFKSYEQYF TGTGCCAGCAACCCGACAGGGAATTTTAAATCCTACGAGCAGTACTTC
TRBJ1-1 . TRBV5-5 . CASSTFGERNTEAFF TGTGCCAGCAGCACCTTCGGGGAGCGGAACACTGAAGCTTTCTTT
TRBJ2-3 . TRBV6-5 TRBD2 CASRRGNSVTDTQYF TGTGCCAGCAGGCGGGGGAACTCCGTCACAGATACGCAGTATTTT
TRBJ2-5 . TRBV2 TRBD1 CASSADRDPKKTQYF TGTGCCAGCAGTGCCGACAGGGACCCCAAGAAGACCCAGTACTTC
TRBJ1-4 . TRBV6-6 . CASGEGWNEKLFF TGTGCCAGCGGGGAGGGATGGAATGAAAAACTGTTTTTT